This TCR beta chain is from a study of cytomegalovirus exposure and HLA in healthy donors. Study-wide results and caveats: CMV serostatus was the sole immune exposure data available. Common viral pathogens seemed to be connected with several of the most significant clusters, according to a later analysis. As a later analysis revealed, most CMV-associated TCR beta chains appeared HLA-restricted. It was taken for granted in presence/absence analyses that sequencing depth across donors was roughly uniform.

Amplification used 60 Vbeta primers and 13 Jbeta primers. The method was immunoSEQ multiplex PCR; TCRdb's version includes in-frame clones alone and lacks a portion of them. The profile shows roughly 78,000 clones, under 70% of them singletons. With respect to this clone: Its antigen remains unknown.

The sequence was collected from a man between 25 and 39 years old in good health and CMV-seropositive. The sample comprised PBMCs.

CDR3 sequence (DNA): TGTGCCAGCAGCACGACGACTGGGTACGGCGGGGAGCTGTTTTTT. It yields the protein CASSTTTGYGGELFF. The chain employs TRBV7-9 and TRBJ2-2; D gene uncertain. Germline CDR1 is SEHNR and CDR2 is FQNEAQ (reference sequence). Trimming cost V 5 bases and J 7 bases, with 17 bases left between them. The CDR3 extends over 15 amino acids.